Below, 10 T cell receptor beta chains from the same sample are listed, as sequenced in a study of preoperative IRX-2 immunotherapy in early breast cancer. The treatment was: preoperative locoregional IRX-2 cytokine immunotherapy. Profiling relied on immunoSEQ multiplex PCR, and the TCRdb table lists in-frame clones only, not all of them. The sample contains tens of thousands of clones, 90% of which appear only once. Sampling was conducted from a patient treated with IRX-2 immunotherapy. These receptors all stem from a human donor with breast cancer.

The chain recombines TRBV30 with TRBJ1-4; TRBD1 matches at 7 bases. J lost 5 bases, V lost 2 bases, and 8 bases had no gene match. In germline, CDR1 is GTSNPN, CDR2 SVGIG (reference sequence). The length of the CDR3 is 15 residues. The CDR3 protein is CAWSFTGTANEKLFF. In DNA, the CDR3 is TGTGCCTGGAGTTTCACCGGGACAGCAAATGAAAAACTGTTTTTT.

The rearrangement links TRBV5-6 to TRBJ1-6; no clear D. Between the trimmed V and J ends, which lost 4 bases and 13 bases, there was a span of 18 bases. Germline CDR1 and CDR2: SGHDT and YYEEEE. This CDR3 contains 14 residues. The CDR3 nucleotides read TGTGCCAGCAGCGTAGGAAGCAGTTTCTCCCCCCTCCACTTT. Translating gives CASSVGSSFSPLHF.

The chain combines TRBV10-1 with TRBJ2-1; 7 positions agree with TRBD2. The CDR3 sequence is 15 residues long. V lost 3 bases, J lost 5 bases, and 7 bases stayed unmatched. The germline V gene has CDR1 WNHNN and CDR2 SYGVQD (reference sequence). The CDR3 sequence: CASSDEGGPHNEQFF. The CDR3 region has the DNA TGCGCCAGCAGTGATGAGGGAGGGCCCCACAATGAGCAGTTCTTC.

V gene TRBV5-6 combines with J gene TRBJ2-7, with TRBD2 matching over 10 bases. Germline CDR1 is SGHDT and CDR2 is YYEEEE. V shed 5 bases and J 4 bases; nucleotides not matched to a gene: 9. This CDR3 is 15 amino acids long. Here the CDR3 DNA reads TGTGCCAGCAGTCGTACCGGGACTAGCGTGTACGAGCAGTACTTC. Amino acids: CASSRTGTSVYEQYF.

DNA for the CDR3: TGTGCCAGCAGCGTAACCCCCTCTAGCGGGGCTGATACGCAGTATTTT. Its translation is CASSVTPSSGADTQYF. V is TRBV9 and J is TRBJ2-3; 9 bases agree with TRBD2. This CDR3 region has 16 residues. V was pared by 1 base and J by 6 bases, with 9 bases of the junction left unmatched. The germline CDR1 and CDR2 sequences are SGDLS and YYNGEE.

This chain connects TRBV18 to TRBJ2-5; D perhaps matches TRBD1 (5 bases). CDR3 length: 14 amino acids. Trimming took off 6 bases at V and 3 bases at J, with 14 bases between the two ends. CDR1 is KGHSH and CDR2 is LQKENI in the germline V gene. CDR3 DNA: TGTGCCAGCTCCCCCGGACATTCCAAAGAGACCCAGTACTTC. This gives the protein CASSPGHSKETQYF.

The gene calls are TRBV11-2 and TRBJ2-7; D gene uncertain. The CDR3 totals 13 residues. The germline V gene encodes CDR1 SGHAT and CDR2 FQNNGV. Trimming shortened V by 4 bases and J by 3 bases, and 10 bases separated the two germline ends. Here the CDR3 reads CASSSQAYYEQYF. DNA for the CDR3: TGTGCCAGCAGCTCGCAGGCGTACTACGAGCAGTACTTC. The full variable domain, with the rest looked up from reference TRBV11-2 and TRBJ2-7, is EAGVAQSPRYKIIEKRQSVAFWCNPISGHATLYWYQQILGQGPKLLIQFQNNGVVDDSQLPKDRFSAERLKGVDSTLKIQPAKLEDSAVYLCASSSQAYYEQYFGPGTRLTVT.

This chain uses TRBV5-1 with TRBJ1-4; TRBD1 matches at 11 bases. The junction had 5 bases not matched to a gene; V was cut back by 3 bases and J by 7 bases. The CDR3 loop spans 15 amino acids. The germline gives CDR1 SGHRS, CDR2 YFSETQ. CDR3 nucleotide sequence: TGCGCCAGCAGCTCCGGACAGGGGGCAAGTGAAAAACTGTTTTTT. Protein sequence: CASSSGQGASEKLFF.

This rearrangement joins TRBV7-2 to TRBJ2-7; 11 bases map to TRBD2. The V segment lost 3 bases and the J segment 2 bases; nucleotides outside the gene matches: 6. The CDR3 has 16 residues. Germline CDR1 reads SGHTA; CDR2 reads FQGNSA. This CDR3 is CASSFDSGGVPYEQYF. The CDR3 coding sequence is TGTGCCAGCAGCTTTGATAGCGGGGGGGTCCCCTACGAGCAGTACTTC.

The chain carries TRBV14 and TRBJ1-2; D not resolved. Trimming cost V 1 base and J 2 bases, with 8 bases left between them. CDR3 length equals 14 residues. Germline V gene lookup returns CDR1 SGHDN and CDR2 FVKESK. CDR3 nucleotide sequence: TGTGCCAGCAGCCAAGTAGGGTTGAACTATGGCTACACCTTC. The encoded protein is CASSQVGLNYGYTF.